This passage covers 19 T cell receptor beta chains from one sample sequenced in a study of tumor-infiltrating lymphocytes in primary liver carcinoma. Between about 19 and 34 mg of unsorted bulk tissue served as the source from which RNA and DNA were co-extracted. The input was about 490 ng total RNA; TCR beta cDNA was made from it with a constant-region primer. Employing slightly modified ARM-PCR, three nested multiplex PCR rounds were run, and these gave rise to the TCR beta libraries. TRBV1-TRBV30 forward and Cbeta reverse primers drove the first two roughly 10-cycle rounds. TCRdb used MiXCR to reprocess the multiplex PCR reads, holding one entry per CDR3 protein. Seen here are around 190,000 distinct CDR3 sequences, about 85% observed once, and the top ten hold around 18%. The sequenced sample was tumor tissue from primary liver carcinoma. Receptors were obtained from a man aged 35 to 55 with primary liver carcinoma and hepatitis B virus infection.

The rearrangement uses TRBV6-2 or TRBV6-3 and TRBJ1-1, with D perhaps matching TRBD1 (5 bases). Trimming stripped 7 bases from V and 11 bases from J, with 20 bases between. Germline V gene lookup returns CDR1 MNHEY and CDR2 SVGEGT. The CDR3 has 13 residues. Here the CDR3 DNA reads TGTGCCAGCAACCAAGGACAACAGGCGGATGCTTTCTTT. Amino acids: CASNQGQQADAFF.

This chain links TRBV29-1 with TRBJ2-7; the D gene could be TRBD1 or TRBD2 (5 bases each). The CDR3 loop spans 13 amino acids. V was cut by 8 bases and J by 8 bases, with 22 bases left in between. Germline values: CDR1 SQVTM, CDR2 ANQGSEA. The CDR3 is CSFSRGPTGKQYF. In DNA, the CDR3 is TGCAGCTTTTCCCGGGGCCCTACTGGGAAGCAGTACTTC.

The chain links TRBV12-3 or TRBV12-4 to TRBJ2-1, with 8 bases aligning to TRBD1. This CDR3 is built from 13 residues. The CDR3 DNA is TGTACTAGCAGTTTATCCGACAGGGGAGAGCAGTTCTTC. It codes for CTSSLSDRGEQFF.

This clonotype was seen a few times. The chain combines TRBV10-3 with TRBJ1-1; TRBD1 is a possible D gene (6 bases). Trimming took 5 bases from V and 5 from J, leaving 15 bases between them. The germline V gene has CDR1 ENHRY and CDR2 SYGVKD. This CDR3 has 14 residues. CDR3 sequence: CAISTPDRGTEAFF. CDR3 nucleotide sequence: TGTGCCATCAGTACTCCGGACAGAGGTACTGAAGCTTTCTTT.

To note about this clonotype: The junction and the germline gene differ at one end; a read error may be behind it. CDR3 in DNA: TGCAGCATGGCCGGCCCCAGGTCCGAGACCCAGTATTTC. Its protein product is CSMAGPRSETQYF. The chain has TRBV29-1 and TRBJ2-5; D not certain. CDR1 SQVTM and CDR2 ANQGSEA come from the germline V gene. This CDR3 has 13 amino acids.

A remark on this clonotype: A junction boundary mismatches the germline segment, possibly from a read error. The rearrangement links TRBV29-1 to TRBJ2-5; D is possibly TRBD1 (6 bases). Germline CDR1 is SQVTM and CDR2 is ANQGSEA. The CDR3 has 15 amino acids. The CDR3 DNA sequence: TGCAGCGATGAAGCGTACAGGGTGCGAACAGAGACCCAGTACTTC. Translated, it gives CSDEAYRVRTETQYF.

Worth noting for this clonotype: At one of its ends the junction is not consistent with the germline gene, which may arise from a read error. The chain is built from TRBV11-1 and TRBJ2-1; D is perhaps TRBD2 (5 bases). From germline, CDR1 is SGHAT and CDR2 FQDESV (reference sequence). The CDR3 runs 16 residues. The CDR3 here is CASNTRVADSYNEQFF. The CDR3 region has the DNA TGTGCCAGCAACACCCGGGTGGCGGACTCCTATAATGAGCAGTTCTTC.

Worth noting for this clonotype: The conserved phenylalanine or tryptophan normally closing the CDR3 is absent here, so this likely arose from a read error. The chain combines TRBV11-2 with TRBJ2-6; 8 nucleotides agree with TRBD1. Germline CDR1 SGHAT, CDR2 FQNNGV. The CDR3 is 21 amino acids. Here the CDR3 reads CASSMGADRGISLSGANVLTS. DNA for the CDR3: TGCGCCAGCAGCATGGGGGCAGACAGGGGCATTTCCCTCTCTGGGGCCAACGTCCTGACTTCC.

Regarding this clonotype: A read error may produce the germline difference seen at one junction end. The rearrangement uses TRBV6-1 and TRBJ2-1; 9 bases align to TRBD1. The CDR3 extends over 15 amino acids. The V gene's germline CDR1 is MNHNS and CDR2 SASEGT. In DNA form, the CDR3 reads TGTGCCAGCTGTGAGACAGGGGGTATGTATAATGAGCAGTTCTTC. Encoded protein: CASCETGGMYNEQFF.

In its sample, this clonotype was seen once. One base away lies a much larger clone, so this may be a sequencing read error. This chain joins TRBV5-1 and TRBJ2-1, with a possible D match to TRBD1 (5 bases). Germline assignment: CDR1 SGHRS and CDR2 YFSETQ. CDR3 length: 13 amino acids. The CDR3 nucleotides read TGCGCCAGCAGCACATTACAGGACAATGAGCACTTCTTC. It translates to CASSTLQDNEHFF. The full variable domain, in which reference TRBV5-1 and TRBJ2-1 provide the parts outside the CDR3, is KAGVTQTPRYLIKTRGQQVTLSCSPISGHRSVSWYQQTPGQGLQFLFEYFSETQRNKGNFPGRFSGRQFSNSRSEMNVSTLELGDSALYLCASSTLQDNEHFFGPGTRLTVL.

Here the CDR3 DNA reads TGTGCCAGCAGTGGTCGGGCAGGAGTAAGTGGGGACACTGAAGCTTTCTTT. This encodes CASSGRAGVSGDTEAFF. This rearrangement joins TRBV7-9 to TRBJ1-1, with no clear D. Trimming left V 6 bases short and J 3 bases short, with 23 bases between. Germline V gene sequence: CDR1 SEHNR, CDR2 FQNEAQ (reference sequence). The CDR3 covers 17 residues.

This clonotype was observed a few times. This clone may be a read error of a much larger clone one base away. This rearrangement joins TRBV28 to TRBJ2-7; possible D gene TRBD1, 6 bases. CDR1 is MDHEN, CDR2 SYDVKM, per germline. The CDR3 consists of 14 residues. DNA of the CDR3: TGTGCCAACAGTTTTAAGGGGGTCTGGTACGAGCAGTACTTC. Its protein product is CANSFKGVWYEQYF.

To note about this clonotype: With a much larger clone just one base away, this may be a read error. This sequence joins TRBV28 and TRBJ2-3, with 8 bases fitting TRBD1. Germline V gene sequence: CDR1 MDHEN, CDR2 SYDVKM. The CDR3 extends over 13 amino acids. For the CDR3, the DNA is TGTGCCAGCAGATTACAGGGGGTAGATACGCACTATTTT. It translates to CASRLQGVDTHYF.

This clonotype was detected ten times or more. The chain combines TRBV7-9 with TRBJ1-3; D may be TRBD1 (5 bases). The CDR3 is made up of 15 amino acids. V was trimmed by 5 bases and J by 4 bases, leaving 15 bases between them. Looked up from germline, CDR1 is SEHNR and CDR2 is FQNEAQ (reference sequence). The DNA for the CDR3 is TGTGCCAGCAGCGAAGCAGGGATCGTCGGAAACACCATATATTTT. Protein sequence: CASSEAGIVGNTIYF.

Note on this clonotype: Because the CDR3 is missing its conserved closing phenylalanine or tryptophan, this is likely a read error. The chain recombines TRBV6-2 or TRBV6-3 with TRBJ1-5; D not certain. CDR1 is MNHEY, CDR2 SVGEGT, per germline. The CDR3 is made up of 12 amino acids. CDR3 protein: CASSSGNLPQHL. The CDR3 DNA follows: TGTGCCAGCAGTTCAGGAAATCTGCCCCAGCATCTT.

To note about this clonotype: In this CDR3 the conserved last residue, phenylalanine or tryptophan, is missing, so a read error is likely. The J gene is TRBJ2-7, the V gene TRBV4-2; a weak D match, TRBD2 (5 bases). V lost 0 bases to trimming and J lost 3 bases, with 15 bases between them. This CDR3 is built from 16 residues. The germline CDR1 and CDR2 sequences are LGHNA and YNFKEQ. CDR3 bases: TGTGCCAGCAGCCAAGAAACGGACTCAGAAGGCTACGAGCAGTACATC. Amino acids: CASSQETDSEGYEQYI.

Turning to this clonotype: A single base separates this from a much larger clone, so it may be a read error. Given the absence of the conserved phenylalanine or tryptophan at the CDR3 end, a read error is likely. The rearrangement joins TRBV5-6 to TRBJ2-1, with 11 bases that match TRBD2. Germline V CDR1 and CDR2: SGHDT, YYEEEE. CDR3 length equals 12 residues. The ends lost 2 bases at V and 13 bases at J; junction bases unmatched: 2. The chain's CDR3 is CASSFSGRAQFL. In nucleotides, the CDR3 is TGTGCCAGCAGCTTTAGCGGGAGGGCCCAGTTCTTA.

The chain is built from TRBV5-6 and TRBJ2-7, with D possibly matching TRBD1 (6 bases). The germline V gene has CDR1 SGHDT and CDR2 YYEEEE. The CDR3 is 14 residues long. V dropped 9 bases and J dropped 3 bases, with 19 bases sitting between them. The CDR3 nucleotides are TGTGCCAACAGTTTACAGGGAAAGAACTACGAGCAGTACTTC. The encoded protein is CANSLQGKNYEQYF.

Concerning this clonotype itself: The junction and the germline gene differ at one end; a read error may be behind it. V is TRBV29-1 and J is TRBJ2-5; the match to TRBD2 covers 7 bases. This CDR3 has 14 residues. Germline V CDR1 and CDR2: SQVTM, ANQGSEA. The CDR3 is CRVEDVGLGETQYF. The CDR3 DNA follows: TGTAGGGTTGAAGATGTCGGACTAGGAGAGACCCAGTACTTC.